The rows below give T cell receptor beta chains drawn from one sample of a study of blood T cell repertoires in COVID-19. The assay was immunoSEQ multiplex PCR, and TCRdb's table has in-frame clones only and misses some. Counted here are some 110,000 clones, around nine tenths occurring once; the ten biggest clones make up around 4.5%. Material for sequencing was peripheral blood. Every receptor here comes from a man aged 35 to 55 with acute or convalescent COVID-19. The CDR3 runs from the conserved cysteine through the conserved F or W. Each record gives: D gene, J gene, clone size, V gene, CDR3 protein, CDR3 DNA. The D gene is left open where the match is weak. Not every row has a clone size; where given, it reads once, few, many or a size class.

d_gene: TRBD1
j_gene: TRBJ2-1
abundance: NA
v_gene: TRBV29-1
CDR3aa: CSVEGGDRNNEHLF
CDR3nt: TGCAGCGTTGAAGGGGGGGACAGGAACAATGAGCACCTCTTC

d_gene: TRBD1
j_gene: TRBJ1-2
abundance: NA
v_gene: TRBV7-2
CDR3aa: CASSFDREGYTF
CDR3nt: TGTGCCAGCAGCTTCGACAGGGAAGGCTACACCTTC

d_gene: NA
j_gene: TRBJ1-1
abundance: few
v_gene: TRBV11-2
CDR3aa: CASGWRGRTEAFF
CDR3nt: TGTGCCAGCGGGTGGCGAGGGCGCACTGAAGCTTTCTTT

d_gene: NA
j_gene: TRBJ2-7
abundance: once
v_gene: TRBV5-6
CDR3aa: CASSLYDSQREQYF
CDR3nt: TGTGCCAGCAGCTTGTATGATAGTCAACGCGAGCAGTACTTC

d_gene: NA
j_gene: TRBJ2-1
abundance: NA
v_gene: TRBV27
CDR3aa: CASSFLTRSYNEQFF
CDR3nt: TGTGCCAGCAGTTTTCTTACGAGGTCTTACAATGAGCAGTTCTTC

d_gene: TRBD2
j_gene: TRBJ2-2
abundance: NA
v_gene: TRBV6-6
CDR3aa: CATKRGDRSGELFF
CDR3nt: TGTGCCACCAAGCGGGGGGACCGGTCCGGGGAGCTGTTTTTT

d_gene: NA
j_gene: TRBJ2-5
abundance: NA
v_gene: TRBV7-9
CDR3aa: CASSSSGETQYF
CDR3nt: TGTGCCAGCAGCTCCTCCGGGGAGACCCAGTACTTC

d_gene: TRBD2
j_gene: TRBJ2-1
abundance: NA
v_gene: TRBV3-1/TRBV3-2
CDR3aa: CASSETSGPYNEQFF
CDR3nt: TGTGCCAGCAGCGAGACTAGCGGGCCTTACAATGAGCAGTTCTTC

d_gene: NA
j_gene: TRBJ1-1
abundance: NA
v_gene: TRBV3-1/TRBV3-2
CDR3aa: CASSQGGGEGEAFF
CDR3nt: TGTGCCAGCAGCCAAGGAGGTGGGGAGGGTGAAGCTTTCTTT

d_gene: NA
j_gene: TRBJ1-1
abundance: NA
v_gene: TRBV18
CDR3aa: CASSKTGSDTEAFF
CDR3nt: TGTGCCAGCTCAAAAACAGGGTCGGACACTGAAGCTTTCTTT

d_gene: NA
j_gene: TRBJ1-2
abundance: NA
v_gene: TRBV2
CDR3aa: CASRMMQYPGRQHGGYTF
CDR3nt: TGTGCCAGCAGAATGATGCAATACCCTGGAAGACAGCATGGCGGCTACACCTTC

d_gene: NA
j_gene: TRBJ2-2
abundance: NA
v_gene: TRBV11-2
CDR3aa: CASSSYATSSGELFF
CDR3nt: TGTGCCAGCAGCTCCTACGCGACTAGTTCCGGGGAGCTGTTTTTT

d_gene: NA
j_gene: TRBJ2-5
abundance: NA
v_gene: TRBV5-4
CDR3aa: CASSLEGLEETQYF
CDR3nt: TGTGCCAGCAGCTTGGAGGGACTGGAAGAGACCCAGTACTTC

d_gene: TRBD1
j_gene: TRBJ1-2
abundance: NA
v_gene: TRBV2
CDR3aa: CASSPGGGYGYTF
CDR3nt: TGTGCCAGCAGCCCAGGGGGCGGCTATGGCTACACCTTC